The source of this TCR beta chain is a study of beta chain features in type 1 diabetes. Across the study: Across the samples, some 98,000,000 sorted cells were examined in total.

Whole-study results and caveats: TCRB CDR3s were moderately but significantly shorter in Type 1 diabetes patients in all four CD4+ subsets. A greater similarity of naive, central memory and Treg TCRB repertoires was seen among patients than among healthy donors.

Germline loops: CDR1 SGDLS, CDR2 YYNGEE. The CDR3 consists of 15 residues. The trim removed 4 bases at V and 5 bases at J, leaving 7 bases unmatched. Sequencing targeted expressed TCRB transcripts, as all isolated RNA had been reverse transcribed. Sequencing used immunoSEQ multiplex PCR; TCRdb keeps in-frame clones, though not all of them. The sample records around 260,000 clones, 20% being singletons. A note on this clone: Its antigen is not identified.

The origin of this receptor is a woman between 35 and 50 years old with type 1 diabetes. Sequenced sample: naive CD4+ T cells from blood. The chain joins TRBV9 to TRBJ2-3, with 10 bases lining up with TRBD1. The CDR3 DNA sequence: TGTGCCAGCAGCCCTCGACAGGGGGCAGGAGATACGCAGTATTTT. Amino acids: CASSPRQGAGDTQYF.